The rows below give T cell receptor beta chains drawn from one sample of a study of blood T cells in healthy people across ages. A single record per CDR3 protein comes from TCRdb applying MiXCR to the 5' RACE reads. The table includes over 1.5 million distinct CDR3 sequences, around 50% detected once. Source material: blood. The receptors were gathered from a woman between 40 and 55 years old in good health. CDR3s include the opening cysteine and the closing phenylalanine or tryptophan. The D gene is left open where the match is weak. Some rows mark clone size as missing; the rest say once, few, many or name a class of expanded clone.

size: -
J: TRBJ1-2
V: TRBV29-1
D: TRBD1
DNA: TGCAGCGTTGAAGGCCTGCAGGGGGCGGGGAACTATGGCTACACCTTC
CDR3: CSVEGLQGAGNYGYTF

size: few
J: TRBJ2-7
V: TRBV29-1
D: -
DNA: TGCAGCGTTGCCTCGACCCCCTACGAGCAGTACTTC
CDR3: CSVASTPYEQYF

size: -
J: TRBJ1-5
V: TRBV6-1
D: -
DNA: TGTGCCAGCATTACCTGGATGGGCAATCAGCCCCAGCATTTT
CDR3: CASITWMGNQPQHF

size: -
J: TRBJ2-5
V: TRBV7-2
D: -
DNA: TGTGCCAGCAGCCGGACTAATGTTGGACAAGAGACCCAGTACTTC
CDR3: CASSRTNVGQETQYF

size: -
J: TRBJ1-2
V: TRBV6-6
D: -
DNA: TGTGCCAGCAGTTACTCTGGTGGGGCCGCGCTTAACTATGGCTACACCTTC
CDR3: CASSYSGGAALNYGYTF

size: -
J: TRBJ2-4
V: TRBV28
D: -
DNA: TGTGCCAGCAGTTTGGCCCCCATTAGCAGAGATGTGGGGAACATTCAGTACTTC
CDR3: CASSLAPISRDVGNIQYF

size: few
J: TRBJ2-7
V: TRBV5-6
D: -
DNA: TGTGCCAGCAGCTACGACGGTTCAGACTACGAGCAGTACTTC
CDR3: CASSYDGSDYEQYF

size: few
J: TRBJ2-2
V: TRBV12-3/TRBV12-4
D: TRBD1
DNA: TGTGCCAGCAGTGGAGGGGGACAGGAGTCCGGGGAGCTGTTTTTT
CDR3: CASSGGGQESGELFF

size: -
J: TRBJ2-1
V: TRBV2
D: TRBD2
DNA: TGTGCCAGCAGCCCTGGGACTAGCGGGGGGGCTGGCTCCAATGAGCAGTTCTTC
CDR3: CASSPGTSGGAGSNEQFF

size: -
J: TRBJ2-3
V: TRBV27
D: -
DNA: TGTGCCAGCAGGGGGGACCCACAGCGAGGCACGCAGTATTTT
CDR3: CASRGDPQRGTQYF

size: -
J: TRBJ2-1
V: TRBV12-3/TRBV12-4
D: -
DNA: TGTGCCAGCAGCAATTACTGGGACATTGGAGAGACCCAGTTCTTC
CDR3: CASSNYWDIGETQFF

size: few
J: TRBJ2-7
V: TRBV7-2
D: -
DNA: TGTGCCAGCAGCTTCCCCGGGACCGCCGCGGAGCAGTACTTC
CDR3: CASSFPGTAAEQYF

size: few
J: TRBJ2-7
V: TRBV5-1
D: TRBD1
DNA: TGCGCCAGCAGCCCGGGACAGGGGGATTTCTCCTACGAGCAGTACTTC
CDR3: CASSPGQGDFSYEQYF

size: -
J: TRBJ2-1
V: TRBV28
D: -
DNA: TGTGCCAGCAGTTCCCATGGCACGAACCTCCAATACAATGAGCAGTTCTTC
CDR3: CASSSHGTNLQYNEQFF

size: few
J: TRBJ2-3
V: TRBV6-2/TRBV6-3
D: TRBD2
DNA: TGTGCCAGCAGCCCCCAAAGACTAGCGGGGGTTGGCACAGATACGCAGTATTTT
CDR3: CASSPQRLAGVGTDTQYF

size: few
J: TRBJ2-7
V: TRBV6-5
D: -
DNA: TGTGCCAGCAAGACAGGCCATCTCGGCTACGGAGGCGAGCAGTACTTC
CDR3: CASKTGHLGYGGEQYF

size: once
J: TRBJ1-2
V: TRBV27
D: TRBD1
DNA: TGTGCCAACAGCCTAACAGGGGGGGCATACACCTTC
CDR3: CANSLTGGAYTF

size: few
J: TRBJ1-2
V: TRBV27
D: -
DNA: TGTGCCAGCAGTATCCGAGGCAGGAGGGCAGACGGCTACACCTTC
CDR3: CASSIRGRRADGYTF

size: -
J: TRBJ1-2
V: TRBV4-2
D: -
DNA: TGTGCCAGCAGCCACCCATATCAGGGGCTTGGGATGACTAACTATGGCTACACCTTC
CDR3: CASSHPYQGLGMTNYGYTF

size: -
J: TRBJ2-3
V: TRBV20-1
D: TRBD2
DNA: TGCAGTGCTTACCGGGACTACAGCACAGATACGCAGTATTTT
CDR3: CSAYRDYSTDTQYF

size: many
J: TRBJ2-7
V: TRBV27
D: -
DNA: TGTGCCAGCAGGCGGGGAGCCTACGAGCAGTACTTC
CDR3: CASRRGAYEQYF

size: few
J: TRBJ2-5
V: TRBV9
D: TRBD2
DNA: TGTGCCAGCAGCGTCCCCGGGGGGATGACCCAGTACTTC
CDR3: CASSVPGGMTQYF

size: -
J: TRBJ2-3
V: TRBV7-8
D: TRBD2
DNA: TGTGCCAGCAGCCCCCTGAGCGGGGCGACAGATACGCAGTGTTTT
CDR3: CASSPLSGATDTQCF

size: -
J: TRBJ2-7
V: TRBV28
D: TRBD1
DNA: TGTGCCAGCAGTTTCCGACAGGGTGGCGAGCAGTACTTC
CDR3: CASSFRQGGEQYF

size: once
J: TRBJ2-5
V: TRBV24-1
D: -
DNA: TGTGCCACCAGTTCACCGACCGACAGTAAGGAGACCCAGTACTTC
CDR3: CATSSPTDSKETQYF

size: -
J: TRBJ2-7
V: TRBV4-1
D: TRBD2
DNA: TGCGCCAGCAGCCGAGGGACTAGCGGACTCTACGAGCAGTACTTC
CDR3: CASSRGTSGLYEQYF

size: -
J: TRBJ2-7
V: TRBV6-2/TRBV6-3
D: -
DNA: TGTGCCAGCAGTTCCGGCGAGAGCCTGATGGGGAGAACCCAGTACTTC
CDR3: CASSSGESLMGRTQYF

size: -
J: TRBJ1-6
V: TRBV12-3/TRBV12-4
D: -
DNA: TGTGCCAGCAGTTTATCAACCTTACCCCTCCACTTT
CDR3: CASSLSTLPLHF

size: -
J: TRBJ1-5
V: TRBV6-6
D: TRBD1
DNA: TGTGCCAGCAGTTACCCCACGACAGGGGGCAATCAGCCCCAGCATTTT
CDR3: CASSYPTTGGNQPQHF

size: -
J: TRBJ1-1
V: TRBV6-5
D: -
DNA: TGTGCCAGCAGTCACTTACCCCGAGCCGGTGGGGGCACTGAAGCTTTCTTT
CDR3: CASSHLPRAGGGTEAFF

size: -
J: TRBJ1-2
V: TRBV5-5
D: TRBD1
DNA: TGTGCCAGCAGCTGGACCCCAACAGGGGCTGGAGGCTACACCTTC
CDR3: CASSWTPTGAGGYTF

size: -
J: TRBJ2-3
V: TRBV7-9
D: -
DNA: TGTGCCAGCAGCTGGGGGAACAGGGGCACAGATACGCAGTATTTT
CDR3: CASSWGNRGTDTQYF

size: few
J: TRBJ2-7
V: TRBV5-5
D: -
DNA: TGTGCCAGCAGCTTGTCCCCGGGACATAGCTCCTACGAGCAGTACTTC
CDR3: CASSLSPGHSSYEQYF

size: -
J: TRBJ1-5
V: TRBV5-6
D: -
DNA: TGTGCCAGCAGCTTGGTGGGGACCCCCAATCAGCCCCAGCATTTT
CDR3: CASSLVGTPNQPQHF

size: -
J: TRBJ2-2
V: TRBV3-1
D: -
DNA: TGTGCCAGCAGCCAAGAATCGGGCTTGGGGGAGCTGTTTTTT
CDR3: CASSQESGLGELFF

size: many
J: TRBJ2-7
V: TRBV29-1
D: -
DNA: TGCAGCGTGGGGGAGCAATACGAGCAGTACTTC
CDR3: CSVGEQYEQYF

size: few
J: TRBJ2-1
V: TRBV5-1
D: -
DNA: TGCGCCAGCAGCTCACCTGGACAGTACTACAATGAGCAGTTCTTC
CDR3: CASSSPGQYYNEQFF

size: -
J: TRBJ1-2
V: TRBV11-2
D: -
DNA: TGTGCCAGCAGCTATGAGGTCCCTAACTATGGCTACACCTTC
CDR3: CASSYEVPNYGYTF

size: -
J: TRBJ2-1
V: TRBV12-3/TRBV12-4
D: TRBD2
DNA: TGTGCCAGCAGTCTCCGGCTGCCTGCGGGGGGGCGAGGAAATGAGCAGTTCTTC
CDR3: CASSLRLPAGGRGNEQFF

size: -
J: TRBJ1-5
V: TRBV19
D: -
DNA: TGTGCCAGTACCATCGGAGGGGTGGCGGGCCAGCCCCAGCATTTT
CDR3: CASTIGGVAGQPQHF

size: -
J: TRBJ1-6
V: TRBV10-2
D: -
DNA: TGCGCCAGCAAGGCGGCAGGCGGTTCACCCCTCCACTTT
CDR3: CASKAAGGSPLHF

size: -
J: TRBJ1-4
V: TRBV21-1
D: -
DNA: TGTGCCAGCAACCCGAGAGGGGCGCCGAATGAAAAACTGTTTTTT
CDR3: CASNPRGAPNEKLFF

size: -
J: TRBJ2-2
V: TRBV20-1
D: -
DNA: TGCAGTGCTAGTCTCAGTGGGGTAACCGGGGAGCTGTTTTTT
CDR3: CSASLSGVTGELFF

size: few
J: TRBJ2-5
V: TRBV12-3/TRBV12-4
D: -
DNA: TGTGCCAGCAACCGACGGAGCCTGCGAGAGACCCAGTACTTC
CDR3: CASNRRSLRETQYF

size: few
J: TRBJ1-2
V: TRBV12-3/TRBV12-4
D: -
DNA: TGTGCCAGCAGCCCGGAGGCCTATGGCTACACCTTC
CDR3: CASSPEAYGYTF

size: -
J: TRBJ2-3
V: TRBV28
D: -
DNA: TGTGCCAGCAGTTTGGCGGATACTTACACAGATACGCAGTATTTT
CDR3: CASSLADTYTDTQYF